The 24 T cell receptor beta chains given below trace back to one sample, sequenced in a study of blood T cell repertoires in COVID-19. The data were produced by immunoSEQ multiplex PCR, yet TCRdb's version contains in-frame clones alone and is incomplete. The sample lists around 30,000 clones, 80% to 90% seen once, with about a tenth in the top ten. Sequenced: peripheral blood. Receptors originate from a human donor in a cohort sampled during active COVID-19.

The chain employs TRBV6-1 and TRBJ2-7; D possibly corresponds to TRBD1 (6 bases). The CDR3 is 16 residues long. V lost 2 bases, J lost 2 bases, and 16 bases lay in between. From germline, CDR1 is MNHNS and CDR2 SASEGT. CDR3 sequence (DNA): TGTGCCAGCAGTGAACAGGGGCAGGGGATTCCCTACGAGCAGTACTTC. Translation: CASSEQGQGIPYEQYF.

V and J are TRBV6-6 and TRBJ1-5; 7 bases fit TRBD1. The J segment lost 11 bases and the V segment lost 4 bases, leaving 17 bases of the junction unmatched. CDR1 MNHNY and CDR2 SVGAGI come from the germline V gene (reference sequence). This CDR3 is 16 amino acids long. The CDR3 loop is CASSSESDRRPRAQHF. CDR3 DNA sequence: TGTGCCAGCAGTTCGGAGTCGGACAGGCGTCCTAGGGCCCAGCATTTT.

The chain links TRBV4-2 to TRBJ2-3; TRBD2 aligns across 9 bases. CDR3 size: 18 residues. V gave up 6 bases and J gave up 3 bases; unmatched junction bases: 16. Germline CDR1 is LGHNA and CDR2 is YNFKEQ. CDR3 residues: CASSPIGIAGGDTDTQYF. For the CDR3, the DNA is TGTGCCAGCAGTCCAATAGGGATTGCGGGGGGGGATACAGATACGCAGTATTTT.

The V and J genes are TRBV7-2 and TRBJ2-3; D might be TRBD1 (6 bases). V was clipped by 5 bases and J by 5 bases, with 11 bases between them. The CDR3 covers 13 residues. CDR1 and CDR2 from the germline V gene are SGHTA and FQGNSA. The CDR3 reads CASSRTVKDTQYF. The CDR3 coding sequence is TGTGCCAGCAGCCGGACAGTGAAAGATACGCAGTATTTT.

This chain connects TRBV19 to TRBJ1-4; the match to TRBD1 covers 10 bases. Trimming at V came to 4 bases and at J to 0 bases, leaving 2 bases not matched to a gene. This CDR3 comprises 16 residues. Germline V lookup: CDR1 LNHDA, CDR2 SQIVND (reference sequence). The CDR3 nucleotides are TGTGCCAGTAGTACGGACAGGGGGGCAACTAATGAAAAACTGTTTTTT. This translates into CASSTDRGATNEKLFF.

The table lists this clone with a few counts. This rearrangement joins TRBV3-1 (or the pseudogene TRBV3-2) to TRBJ2-7; D unresolved. With 4 bases removed from V and 5 bases from J, the gap between germline ends came to 9 bases. Looked up from germline, CDR1 is LGHDT and CDR2 is YNNKEL (reference sequence). CDR3 size: 12 residues. This chain's CDR3 is CASSLFPHEQYF. The DNA of the CDR3 is TGTGCCAGCAGCCTATTCCCCCACGAGCAGTACTTC.

The chain couples TRBV7-2 to TRBJ1-2; the D gene is possibly TRBD1 (6 bases). This CDR3 comprises 16 residues. The germline gives CDR1 SGHTA, CDR2 FQGNSA. V gave up 5 bases and J gave up 0 bases, with 16 bases separating them. CDR3 protein: CASSLAGTYSNYGYTF. CDR3 bases: TGTGCCAGCAGCCTCGCAGGGACATATTCTAACTATGGCTACACCTTC.

The chain carries TRBV4-3 and TRBJ2-7; possibly TRBD2 for D (5 bases). V dropped 0 bases and J dropped 4 bases, with 13 bases sitting between them. This CDR3 comprises 15 residues. Germline lookup yields CDR1 LGHNA and CDR2 YSLEER. The CDR3 nucleotides are TGCGCCAGCAGCCAAGAAGCCGGACGGGGTTACGAGCAGTACTTC. Amino acid sequence: CASSQEAGRGYEQYF.

The chain carries TRBV11-3 and TRBJ2-5; possible D gene TRBD1, 6 bases. Germline CDR1 SGHNT, CDR2 YENEEA. V gave up 5 bases and J gave up 5 bases, with 12 bases separating them. The CDR3 length is 13 residues. CDR3 sequence (DNA): TGTGCCAGCAGCACGGACAGTGAGGAGACCCAGTACTTC. Its protein product is CASSTDSEETQYF.

The chain has TRBV24-1 and TRBJ1-1; perhaps TRBD1 as D (5 bases). The CDR3 is 15 amino acids. V was clipped by 7 bases and J by 0 bases, with 14 bases between them. CDR1 KGHDR and CDR2 SFDVKD come from the germline V gene. The CDR3 DNA is TGTGCCACCAGAGACAGCTCAGGGATGAACACTGAAGCTTTCTTT. Its translation: CATRDSSGMNTEAFF.

V gene TRBV9 combines with J gene TRBJ1-1; D is perhaps TRBD1 (5 bases). This CDR3 is 15 amino acids long. Per the germline V gene, CDR1 is SGDLS and CDR2 is YYNGEE. V was clipped by 0 bases and J by 1 base, with 10 bases between them. CDR3 coding DNA: TGTGCCAGCAGCGTAGGGGACTGGGCGAACACTGAAGCTTTCTTT. Residues: CASSVGDWANTEAFF.

This clone is categorized as medium-sized. The chain is built from TRBV7-8 and TRBJ2-7; D is perhaps TRBD1 (5 bases). Germline V gives CDR1 SGHVS, CDR2 FQNEAQ. Trimming took 5 bases from V and 1 from J, leaving 15 bases between them. This CDR3 has 15 amino acids. The CDR3 DNA follows: TGTGCCAGCAGCCCGAAGCAGGGTCCGTCCTACGAGCAGTACTTC. It translates to CASSPKQGPSYEQYF. The full variable domain, its missing parts supplied by reference TRBV7-8 and TRBJ2-7, is GAGVSQSPRYKVAKRGQDVALRCDPISGHVSLFWYQQALGQGPEFLTYFQNEAQLDKSGLPSDRFFAERPEGSVSTLKIQRTQQEDSAVYLCASSPKQGPSYEQYFGPGTRLTVT.

This chain uses TRBV5-4 with TRBJ2-5; the match to TRBD2 covers 7 bases. J gave up 2 bases and V 4 bases, and 14 bases lay outside the gene matches. The CDR3 totals 17 residues. CDR1 is SGHNT, CDR2 YYREEE, per germline (reference sequence). CDR3 in amino acids: CASSVAARAGPQETQYF. The CDR3 DNA follows: TGTGCCAGCAGCGTAGCGGCGCGAGCGGGGCCTCAAGAGACCCAGTACTTC.

This clone was recorded once. The chain combines TRBV7-8 with TRBJ2-1; D unresolved. CDR3 length: 14 amino acids. The V end lost 0 bases, the J end lost 5 bases, and 8 bases lay between the germline ends. Looked up from germline, CDR1 is SGHVS and CDR2 is FQNEAQ. DNA of the CDR3: TGTGCCAGCAGCTTAGCTGTGCGTGACAATGAGCAGTTCTTC. It encodes CASSLAVRDNEQFF.

The CDR3 DNA reads TGTGCCAGCAAGACAGGGGGCTGGGAGCAGTACTTC. The encoded protein is CASKTGGWEQYF. V usage is TRBV28 and J usage is TRBJ2-7; 10 bases map to TRBD1. CDR1 MDHEN and CDR2 SYDVKM come from the germline V gene. This CDR3 is 12 amino acids long. The V gene end was trimmed by 7 bases and the J gene end by 7 bases; junction bases not matched to a gene: 4.

The chain couples TRBV11-3 to TRBJ1-5; 9 bases are shared with TRBD1. This CDR3 is 20 amino acids long. V was clipped by 5 bases and J by 0 bases; unmatched bases: 17. Germline CDR1 and CDR2: SGHNT and YENEEA. The CDR3 loop is CASSPPAPGQGNYSNQPQHF. DNA of the CDR3: TGTGCCAGCAGCCCCCCCGCTCCGGGACAGGGCAATTATAGCAATCAGCCCCAGCATTTT.

The chain joins TRBV7-2 to TRBJ2-1; TRBD2 aligns across 15 bases. The CDR3 sequence is 16 residues long. V lost 5 bases, J lost 8 bases, and 7 bases stayed unmatched. CDR1 is SGHTA, CDR2 FQGNSA, per germline. CDR3 protein: CASSPRTSGGAHEQFF. In nucleotides, the CDR3 is TGTGCCAGCAGCCCCCGGACTAGCGGGGGGGCCCATGAGCAGTTCTTC.

This chain links TRBV27 with TRBJ2-7; tentative D call: TRBD2 (6 bases). Germline V gives CDR1 MNHEY, CDR2 SMNVEV (reference sequence). Trimming removed 2 bases from V and 3 bases from J, with 11 bases in between. The CDR3 sequence is 14 residues long. The CDR3 spells CASSLRTKHYEQYF. DNA of the CDR3: TGTGCCAGCAGTTTAAGGACTAAGCACTACGAGCAGTACTTC.

This chain joins TRBV5-1 and TRBJ2-3; possible D gene TRBD2, 5 bases. The CDR3 runs 13 residues. Trimming removed 3 bases at V and 10 bases at J, with 15 bases between. The germline gives CDR1 SGHRS, CDR2 YFSETQ. DNA of the CDR3: TGCGCCAGCAGCTCGGACTTGCCCGCGGCGCAGTATTTT. It translates to CASSSDLPAAQYF.

A few counts support this clone. The chain recombines TRBV19 with TRBJ1-1, with a possible D match to TRBD1 (5 bases). The ends were cut back, 4 bases at V and 5 bases at J, with 20 bases in the middle. The CDR3 extends over 16 amino acids. Looked up from germline, CDR1 is LNHDA and CDR2 is SQIVND (reference sequence). CDR3 DNA sequence: TGTGCCAGTAGTAGCCCCGGGAGGGGATTAGGAACTGAAGCTTTCTTT. It encodes CASSSPGRGLGTEAFF.

The V and J genes are TRBV7-6 and TRBJ1-1; D may be TRBD1 (5 bases). From germline, CDR1 is SGHVS and CDR2 FNYEAQ. V lost 5 bases and J 7 bases, leaving 17 bases between the germline ends. The CDR3 loop spans 14 amino acids. CDR3 sequence (DNA): TGTGCCAGCAGCCTGGGGGAGGGATTAGGTGAAGCTTTCTTT. Translating it yields CASSLGEGLGEAFF.

J is TRBJ2-1 and V is TRBV10-1; no reliable D call. CDR3 length equals 12 residues. Germline V lookup: CDR1 WNHNN, CDR2 SYGVQD (reference sequence). With 5 bases removed from V and 5 bases from J, the gap between germline ends came to 7 bases. The CDR3 loop is CASSYENNEQFF. CDR3 DNA: TGCGCCAGCAGTTATGAGAACAATGAGCAGTTCTTC.

This clone appeared a single time. The chain couples TRBV28 to TRBJ2-6; D unresolved. Looked up from germline, CDR1 is MDHEN and CDR2 is SYDVKM. V lost 0 bases and J 0 bases, leaving 6 bases between the germline ends. The CDR3 is 16 amino acids. CDR3 loop: CASSLWSGSGANVLTF. CDR3 nucleotide sequence: TGTGCCAGCAGTTTATGGTCAGGCTCTGGGGCCAACGTCCTGACTTTC.

The rearrangement joins TRBV6-2 or TRBV6-3 to TRBJ2-3; the D is unclear. CDR1 is MNHEY and CDR2 is SVGEGT in the germline V gene. Trimming cost V 2 bases and J 0 bases, with 3 bases left between them. The CDR3 spans 13 residues. DNA for the CDR3: TGTGCCAGCAGTTACACTAGCACAGATACGCAGTATTTT. This gives the protein CASSYTSTDTQYF.